This is a list of T cell receptor beta chains from one sample in a study of blood T cells in healthy people across ages. Using its own MiXCR run on the 5' RACE reads, TCRdb lists one record per CDR3 protein. Among some 1.4 million distinct CDR3 sequences listed, 42% were seen once. The sequenced sample was blood. All receptors derive from a woman aged 18 to 35 in good health. CDR3s include the opening cysteine and the closing phenylalanine or tryptophan. D genes are given only for firm matches. The size entry is marked missing in some rows and otherwise reads once, few, many or a size class.

d_gene: TRBD1
j_gene: TRBJ1-5
len: 16
abundance: NA
v_gene: TRBV12-5
CDR3aa: CASGRFQGEAVQPQHF
CDR3nt: TGTGCTAGTGGCCGATTCCAGGGGGAGGCGGTTCAGCCCCAGCATTTT

d_gene: NA
j_gene: TRBJ2-5
len: 17
abundance: NA
v_gene: TRBV14
CDR3aa: CASSQGRRERIQETQYF
CDR3nt: TGTGCCAGCAGCCAAGGACGTCGCGAGAGGATCCAAGAGACCCAGTACTTC

d_gene: NA
j_gene: TRBJ2-7
len: 14
abundance: NA
v_gene: TRBV28
CDR3aa: CASSSRVWGYEQYF
CDR3nt: TGTGCCAGCAGTTCTCGGGTTTGGGGCTACGAGCAGTACTTC

d_gene: TRBD2
j_gene: TRBJ2-7
len: 17
abundance: NA
v_gene: TRBV5-1
CDR3aa: CASSLSQSGISYNEQYF
CDR3nt: TGCGCCAGCAGCTTGTCCCAAAGCGGGATCTCCTACAATGAGCAGTACTTC

d_gene: TRBD1
j_gene: TRBJ2-7
len: 14
abundance: NA
v_gene: TRBV7-9
CDR3aa: CASSGAGGSYEQYF
CDR3nt: TGTGCCAGCAGCGGGGCAGGGGGATCCTACGAGCAGTACTTC

d_gene: NA
j_gene: TRBJ2-5
len: 15
abundance: NA
v_gene: TRBV12-3/TRBV12-4
CDR3aa: CASSFPHGGQETQYF
CDR3nt: TGTGCCAGCAGTTTTCCCCACGGGGGCCAAGAGACCCAGTACTTC

d_gene: TRBD2
j_gene: TRBJ2-7
len: 14
abundance: few
v_gene: TRBV6-2/TRBV6-3
CDR3aa: CASRTSAHSYEQYF
CDR3nt: TGTGCCAGCAGGACTAGCGCCCACTCCTACGAGCAGTACTTC

d_gene: TRBD1
j_gene: TRBJ2-1
len: 11
abundance: NA
v_gene: TRBV12-3/TRBV12-4
CDR3aa: CASGQGDEQFF
CDR3nt: TGTGCCAGCGGACAGGGGGATGAGCAGTTCTTC

d_gene: NA
j_gene: TRBJ2-7
len: 14
abundance: NA
v_gene: TRBV6-1
CDR3aa: CAISDPGSSYEQYF
CDR3nt: TGTGCCATCTCGGACCCGGGGAGCTCCTACGAGCAGTACTTC

d_gene: NA
j_gene: TRBJ2-3
len: 13
abundance: few
v_gene: TRBV12-3/TRBV12-4
CDR3aa: CASRLQGIDTQYF
CDR3nt: TGTGCCAGCAGATTACAGGGAATAGATACGCAGTATTTT

d_gene: TRBD2
j_gene: TRBJ2-1
len: 15
abundance: once
v_gene: TRBV5-4
CDR3aa: CASSPGGSGTAEQFF
CDR3nt: TGTGCCAGCAGCCCCGGCGGGAGCGGCACGGCTGAGCAGTTCTTC

d_gene: NA
j_gene: TRBJ2-5
len: 14
abundance: NA
v_gene: TRBV20-1
CDR3aa: CSARDIGAQETQYF
CDR3nt: TGCAGTGCTAGAGATATCGGGGCCCAAGAGACCCAGTACTTC

d_gene: NA
j_gene: TRBJ1-2
len: 14
abundance: NA
v_gene: TRBV5-1
CDR3aa: CASNLGQGIYGYTF
CDR3nt: TGCGCCAGCAACCTCGGGCAGGGGATCTATGGCTACACCTTC

d_gene: NA
j_gene: TRBJ2-3
len: 14
abundance: NA
v_gene: TRBV24-1
CDR3aa: CATSDLYSTDTQYF
CDR3nt: TGTGCCACCAGTGATTTGTACAGCACAGATACGCAGTATTTT

d_gene: TRBD1
j_gene: TRBJ1-6
len: 15
abundance: few
v_gene: TRBV27
CDR3aa: CASTPTGVLSSPLHF
CDR3nt: TGTGCCAGCACCCCTACAGGGGTGTTAAGTTCACCCCTCCACTTT

d_gene: TRBD2
j_gene: TRBJ2-7
len: 15
abundance: NA
v_gene: TRBV7-2
CDR3aa: CASSLRAGGPNEQYF
CDR3nt: TGTGCCAGCAGCTTAAGGGCGGGAGGGCCCAACGAGCAGTACTTC

d_gene: NA
j_gene: TRBJ2-1
len: 12
abundance: NA
v_gene: TRBV30
CDR3aa: CAWGHQGLKQFF
CDR3nt: TGTGCCTGGGGTCACCAGGGACTTAAGCAGTTCTTC

d_gene: TRBD1
j_gene: TRBJ1-5
len: 15
abundance: NA
v_gene: TRBV2
CDR3aa: CASSEGTGMGLPQHF
CDR3nt: TGTGCCAGCAGTGAAGGGACAGGGATGGGTCTGCCCCAGCATTTT

d_gene: NA
j_gene: TRBJ1-6
len: 14
abundance: few
v_gene: TRBV3-1
CDR3aa: CASQVGVGNSPLHF
CDR3nt: TGTGCCAGCCAGGTGGGCGTTGGTAATTCACCCCTCCACTTT

d_gene: NA
j_gene: TRBJ2-5
len: 13
abundance: few
v_gene: TRBV20-1
CDR3aa: CSGMALPQETQYF
CDR3nt: TGCAGTGGTATGGCGTTACCCCAAGAGACCCAGTACTTC

d_gene: NA
j_gene: TRBJ2-2
len: 12
abundance: NA
v_gene: TRBV10-3
CDR3aa: CAISRTTGELFF
CDR3nt: TGTGCCATCAGCCGGACAACCGGGGAGCTGTTTTTT

d_gene: NA
j_gene: TRBJ1-4
len: 15
abundance: once
v_gene: TRBV4-2
CDR3aa: CASSQTRADNEKLFF
CDR3nt: TGTGCCAGCAGCCAAACCCGGGCCGATAATGAAAAACTGTTTTTT

d_gene: NA
j_gene: TRBJ2-7
len: 14
abundance: few
v_gene: TRBV15
CDR3aa: CATSRDQSSYEQYF
CDR3nt: TGTGCCACCAGCAGAGACCAGAGCTCCTACGAGCAGTACTTC

d_gene: TRBD1
j_gene: TRBJ2-3
len: 15
abundance: few
v_gene: TRBV4-2
CDR3aa: CASSQATGGIDTQYF
CDR3nt: TGTGCCAGCAGCCAAGCGACAGGGGGCATAGATACGCAGTATTTT

d_gene: TRBD1
j_gene: TRBJ2-2
len: 15
abundance: NA
v_gene: TRBV19
CDR3aa: CASSETGWYTGELFF
CDR3nt: TGTGCCAGTAGTGAGACAGGGTGGTACACCGGGGAGCTGTTTTTT

d_gene: TRBD1
j_gene: TRBJ1-2
len: 16
abundance: NA
v_gene: TRBV5-1
CDR3aa: CASSRTGGGGNYGYTF
CDR3nt: TGCGCCAGCAGCCGAACAGGGGGCGGCGGTAACTATGGCTACACCTTC

d_gene: NA
j_gene: TRBJ2-3
len: 13
abundance: NA
v_gene: TRBV20-1
CDR3aa: CSGVADSTDTQYF
CDR3nt: TGCAGTGGAGTAGCAGATAGCACAGATACGCAGTATTTT

d_gene: NA
j_gene: TRBJ1-1
len: 14
abundance: few
v_gene: TRBV6-4
CDR3aa: CASSDSGQNTEAFF
CDR3nt: TGTGCCAGCAGTGACTCAGGGCAAAACACTGAAGCTTTCTTT

d_gene: NA
j_gene: TRBJ1-5
len: 17
abundance: NA
v_gene: TRBV5-1
CDR3aa: CASSPNSMTAQDQPQHF
CDR3nt: TGCGCCAGCAGCCCTAACAGTATGACAGCGCAGGATCAGCCCCAGCATTTT

d_gene: NA
j_gene: TRBJ2-7
len: 14
abundance: NA
v_gene: TRBV6-1
CDR3aa: CASRLRRGFYEQYF
CDR3nt: TGTGCCAGCCGCCTCCGACGGGGCTTTTACGAGCAGTACTTC

d_gene: NA
j_gene: TRBJ2-3
len: 13
abundance: many
v_gene: TRBV5-1
CDR3aa: CASSATGTDTQYF
CDR3nt: TGTGCCAGCAGTGCGACTGGCACAGATACGCAGTATTTT

d_gene: NA
j_gene: TRBJ2-3
len: 14
abundance: few
v_gene: TRBV4-1
CDR3aa: CASSQDSGGDTQYF
CDR3nt: TGCGCCAGCAGCCAAGATTCCGGTGGGGATACGCAGTATTTT

d_gene: NA
j_gene: TRBJ1-5
len: 13
abundance: NA
v_gene: TRBV6-1
CDR3aa: CASNGGDNQPQHF
CDR3nt: TGTGCCAGCAATGGCGGAGACAATCAGCCCCAGCATTTT

d_gene: TRBD2
j_gene: TRBJ2-3
len: 13
abundance: few
v_gene: TRBV5-8
CDR3aa: CASSVTSGSEQYF
CDR3nt: TGTGCCAGCAGCGTTACTAGCGGGAGTGAGCAGTATTTT

d_gene: TRBD2
j_gene: TRBJ2-1
len: 16
abundance: NA
v_gene: TRBV6-6
CDR3aa: CASRGGEAGARNEQFF
CDR3nt: TGTGCCAGCAGGGGGGGGGAGGCGGGAGCTAGGAATGAGCAGTTCTTC

d_gene: TRBD1
j_gene: TRBJ1-1
len: 13
abundance: many
v_gene: TRBV29-1
CDR3aa: CSVRGGRGTEAFF
CDR3nt: TGCAGCGTCAGGGGGGGGCGGGGGACTGAAGCTTTCTTT

d_gene: TRBD2
j_gene: TRBJ2-3
len: 14
abundance: NA
v_gene: TRBV11-1
CDR3aa: CASSRQTSGDTQYF
CDR3nt: TGTGCCAGCAGCCGACAGACTAGCGGGGATACGCAGTATTTT

d_gene: NA
j_gene: TRBJ1-1
len: 14
abundance: NA
v_gene: TRBV10-1
CDR3aa: CSQQERKFGTEAFF
CDR3nt: TGCTCCCAGCAGGAGAGGAAGTTCGGCACTGAAGCTTTCTTT

d_gene: NA
j_gene: TRBJ1-1
len: 17
abundance: NA
v_gene: TRBV2
CDR3aa: CATAVGIAGFMNTEAFF
CDR3nt: TGTGCCACAGCAGTGGGTATAGCAGGGTTTATGAACACTGAAGCTTTCTTT